This is a list of T cell receptor beta chains from one sample in a study of shared clonotypes between healthy human individuals. The protocol was immunoSEQ multiplex PCR, while the TCRdb copy is restricted to in-frame clones and leaves out a portion. This sample carries under 350,000 clones, more than 75% of them seen once, and the ten largest clones take about a sixth. The specimen sequenced was memory CD8+ T cells sorted from blood. The receptors originated from a man aged 18 to 30 in good health. Each CDR3 is given with its conserved first and last residue. D genes are given only for firm matches. Part of the rows lack a size; the others show once, few, many or a class for expanded clones.

>TRBV27|TRBJ1-2|NA|NA
TGTGCCAGCAGTTTATCAGCCGGGGTCCCTAACTATGGCTACACCTTC
CASSLSAGVPNYGYTF
>TRBV15|TRBJ1-2|NA|NA
TGTGCCACCAGCAGTCTAGGGGAGGGCTATGGCTACACCTTC
CATSSLGEGYGYTF
>TRBV20-1|TRBJ2-1|NA|NA
TGCAGTGCTAGAGGAAGTAATGAGCAGTTCTTC
CSARGSNEQFF
>TRBV9|TRBJ2-2|NA|NA
TGTGCCAGCAGCGTAGAAGAAACCGGGGAGCTGTTTTTT
CASSVEETGELFF
>TRBV10-2|TRBJ1-1|TRBD1|NA
TGCGCCAGCACCGGAGGACAGGCGGAAGCTTTCTTT
CASTGGQAEAFF
>TRBV27|TRBJ1-2|TRBD1|once
TGTGCCAGCAGGGAAATACAGGGGGCGCGGGGCTACACCTTC
CASREIQGARGYTF
>TRBV18|TRBJ2-7|NA|NA
TGTGCCAGCTCACCACGGGGTTCGAATCTCGGGTACGAGCAGTACTTC
CASSPRGSNLGYEQYF
>TRBV6-1|TRBJ2-2|TRBD1|NA
TGTGCCAGCAGTCGGGACAGGCGGAACACCGGGGAGCTGTTTTTT
CASSRDRRNTGELFF
>TRBV7-2|TRBJ2-7|NA|NA
TGTGCCAGCAGCTTAGCCCCCGAATGGGGTTCCTACGAGCAGTACTTC
CASSLAPEWGSYEQYF
>TRBV28|TRBJ2-7|TRBD2|NA
TGTGCCAGCAGTCCTATAGCGGGGGAGAGCTCCTACGAGCAGTACTTC
CASSPIAGESSYEQYF
>TRBV7-9|TRBJ2-7|NA|NA
TGTGCCAGCGAGACAGGTCTCTACGAGCAGTACTTC
CASETGLYEQYF
>TRBV10-1|TRBJ2-3|NA|NA
TGCGCCAGCAGTGAGAGGCCTAGCGGCACAGATACGCAGTATTTT
CASSERPSGTDTQYF
>TRBV27|TRBJ1-5|NA|NA
TGTGCCAGCAGTCCCTCGGGCCCCGGGGGTCAGCCCCAGCATTTT
CASSPSGPGGQPQHF
>TRBV7-6|TRBJ2-1|TRBD1|many
TGTGCCAGCAGTCTTGACAGGGGGCCCTACAATGAGCAGTTCTTC
CASSLDRGPYNEQFF
>TRBV9|TRBJ2-7|TRBD1|few
TGTGCCAGCAGCGTCGACAGGGGTGTAAACGAGCAGTACTTC
CASSVDRGVNEQYF
>TRBV2|TRBJ2-7|TRBD2|NA
TGTGCCAGCAGGGGGGGGACCTACGAGCAGTACTTC
CASRGGTYEQYF
>TRBV5-5|TRBJ1-2|TRBD1|once
TGTGCCAGCAGCCTACAGGGGTGGATTTTTGGCTACACCTTC
CASSLQGWIFGYTF
>TRBV10-3|TRBJ2-3|NA|NA
TGTGCCATCACGGCTGCGGGCGGGACAGATACGCAGTATTTT
CAITAAGGTDTQYF
>TRBV4-3|TRBJ2-1|TRBD2|NA
TGCGCCAGCAGCCGACAGATATTTAGCGGGAGAGGGAGTGAGCAGTTCTTC
CASSRQIFSGRGSEQFF
>TRBV2|TRBJ2-7|TRBD1|NA
TGTGCCAGCAGTGAAGTCTCGGGACAGACGGGCGAGCAGTACTTC
CASSEVSGQTGEQYF
>TRBV6-1|TRBJ2-7|TRBD2|NA
TGTGCCAGCAGTGAAGGGGTAGCGGGGTTTCTGTACGAGCAGTACTTC
CASSEGVAGFLYEQYF
>TRBV7-9|TRBJ2-7|TRBD1|NA
TGTGCCAGCAGCTTAGTGTCAGGGGGCGAAGGGTACGAGCAGTACTTC
CASSLVSGGEGYEQYF
>TRBV27|TRBJ2-7|NA|NA
TGTGCCAGCAGTTTATCGCAGGACTACGAGCAGTACTTC
CASSLSQDYEQYF
>TRBV10-2|TRBJ2-3|TRBD2|NA
TGCGCCAGCAGCATACTAGCGGGAGGCACAGATACGCAGTATTTT
CASSILAGGTDTQYF
>TRBV5-6|TRBJ1-2|NA|many
TGTGCCAGCAGCTTGGACAGGGTATATGGCTACACCTTC
CASSLDRVYGYTF
>TRBV5-1|TRBJ2-7|NA|NA
TGCGCCAGCAGCTTGGTACTAGACAGCGTCCACGAGCAGTACTTC
CASSLVLDSVHEQYF
>TRBV6-1|TRBJ1-4|NA|NA
TGTGCCAGCAGTGAACAGGGCCGGGGGGAAAAACTGTTTTTT
CASSEQGRGEKLFF
>TRBV28|TRBJ2-7|NA|once
TGTGCCAGCAGTCTGTGGGGCCTCTCCTACGAGCAGTACTTC
CASSLWGLSYEQYF
>TRBV5-6|TRBJ2-7|TRBD1|NA
TGTGCCAGCAGCTTGTGGCACTCGGGACAGAACTCCTACGAGCAGTACTTC
CASSLWHSGQNSYEQYF
>TRBV5-6|TRBJ2-2|NA|once
TGTGCCAGCAGCTTGGGGACAGGGAGGGGTACCGGGGAGCTGTTTTTT
CASSLGTGRGTGELFF
>TRBV2|TRBJ2-7|TRBD1|many
TGTGCCAGCAGTGAAGGCCCGGGACAGGGCTACGAGCAGTACTTC
CASSEGPGQGYEQYF
>TRBV30|TRBJ2-2|NA|NA
TGTGCCTGGAGTGTACGGGAACAGTACACCGGGGAGCTGTTTTTT
CAWSVREQYTGELFF
>TRBV5-1|TRBJ2-7|TRBD1|NA
TGCGCCAGCAGCGGGGACAGGGGAGAGCAGTACTTC
CASSGDRGEQYF
>TRBV9|TRBJ2-7|NA|once
TGTGCCAGCAGCGTAGGCGGGGCCCCCTACGAGCAGTACTTC
CASSVGGAPYEQYF
>TRBV13|TRBJ2-7|NA|NA
TGTGCCAGCAGCCAGGGACCCAGGGGGGATTCCGAGCAGTACTTC
CASSQGPRGDSEQYF
>TRBV7-2|TRBJ1-2|NA|NA
TGTGCCAGCAGCTCATCCGGGCCCCTGGCTCGTGGCTACACCTTC
CASSSSGPLARGYTF
>TRBV4-3|TRBJ2-1|NA|NA
TGCGCCAGCAGCCAAGGCGTCAGCTCCTACAATGAGCAGTTCTTC
CASSQGVSSYNEQFF
>TRBV19|TRBJ2-7|NA|NA
TGTGCCAGTAGTATCGGTGGCAGGGGCGAGCAGTACTTC
CASSIGGRGEQYF
>TRBV13|TRBJ2-7|TRBD2|NA
TGTGCCAGCAGCTTAGCGGGAGGGCCTCCCGAGCAGTACTTC
CASSLAGGPPEQYF
>TRBV15|TRBJ2-7|NA|once
TGTGCCACCAGTGGCTTACCCCTCTCCTACGAGCAGTACTTC
CATSGLPLSYEQYF
>TRBV5-6|TRBJ2-2|NA|NA
TGTGCCAGCAGTTACACCGGGGAGCTGTTTTTT
CASSYTGELFF
>TRBV9|TRBJ2-1|NA|NA
TGTGCCAGCAGCGTAGGAGGGGGTGATAGCGGGTACAATGAGCAGTTCTTC
CASSVGGGDSGYNEQFF
>TRBV28|TRBJ1-1|TRBD1|NA
TGTGCCAGCAGCCTTACAGGGGGCGAGACTGAAGCTTTCTTT
CASSLTGGETEAFF
>TRBV5-1|TRBJ2-7|TRBD2|NA
TGCGCCAGCAGCTCGCTCGGGCGGGAGGCCTACGAGCAGTACTTC
CASSSLGREAYEQYF
>TRBV4-1|TRBJ1-1|NA|NA
TGCGCCAGCAGCGAGCGGACGCTTAACACTGAAGCTTTCTTT
CASSERTLNTEAFF
>TRBV7-9|TRBJ1-2|NA|NA
TGTGCCAGCAGCTTATCCGCAGACTATGGCTACACCTTC
CASSLSADYGYTF
>TRBV9|TRBJ2-1|TRBD2|once
TGTGCCAGCAGCGTAGTGGGACTAGCCGCCAATGAGCAGTTCTTC
CASSVVGLAANEQFF
>TRBV5-4|TRBJ1-2|TRBD1|NA
TGTGCCAGCAGCGAAGGGACAGCGGCTATCGGCTACACCTTC
CASSEGTAAIGYTF
>TRBV23-1|TRBJ1-6|NA|NA
TGCGCCAGCAGTCAATCGAGGAGGGGCTCCTATAATTCACCCCTCCACTTT
CASSQSRRGSYNSPLHF
>TRBV9|TRBJ1-2|NA|NA
TGTGCCAGCAGCGTAGTAACATCGGGATATGGCTACACCTTC
CASSVVTSGYGYTF
>TRBV9|TRBJ2-5|NA|NA
TGTGCCAGCAGCGTAGGAGGATCTCAAGAGACCCAGTACTTC
CASSVGGSQETQYF
>TRBV7-8|TRBJ2-2|NA|NA
TGTGCCAGCAGCTGGATAGGACTTTACACCGGGGAGCTGTTTTTT
CASSWIGLYTGELFF
>TRBV9|TRBJ2-1|NA|once
TGTGCCAGCAGCGTAGGGGTATCATCGTCGGATGAGCAGTTCTTC
CASSVGVSSSDEQFF
>TRBV13|TRBJ1-2|TRBD1|NA
TGTGCCAGCAGCTCAAGCCCCGGACAGGCACTCCGCTATGGCTACACCTTC
CASSSSPGQALRYGYTF
>TRBV5-1|TRBJ1-1|NA|NA
TGCGCCAGCAGCCGGACAGAGAACACTGAAGCTTTCTTT
CASSRTENTEAFF